This TCR beta chain was recorded in a study of control samples from healthy donors and cancer patients. This CDR3 has 17 amino acids. The V gene end was trimmed by 1 base and the J gene end by 4 bases; junction bases not matched to a gene: 15. The V gene's germline CDR1 is SQVTM and CDR2 ANQGSEA. Measured with immunoSEQ multiplex PCR; TCRdb has only the in-frame clones, and not every one. This sample yields some 150,000 clones, of which over 85% are seen a single time; under 2.5% belongs to the top ten. J is TRBJ2-5 and V is TRBV29-1; TRBD1 matches at 7 bases. This receptor was taken from a man in his forties or fifties in good health. The source material was blood. DNA of the CDR3: TGCAGCGTTGAAGTTCTTATCTTACAGGGGCGAGGAGAGACCCAGTACTTC. It codes for CSVEVLILQGRGETQYF.